This is a list of T cell receptor beta chains from one sample in a study of blood T cell repertoires in COVID-19. Generated by immunoSEQ multiplex PCR, the TCRdb table keeps only in-frame clones and is missing some. Here the sample spans about 46,000 clones, around 86% being singletons. Sequenced sample: PBMCs or T cells enriched from blood (not recorded which). These receptor sequences come from a woman in her 50s who had recovered from COVID-19. Each CDR3 is given with its conserved first and last residue. A D gene is named only where the DNA matches it firmly. Clone size is not always given. Where it is, it says once, few, many or a class for expanded clones.

TRBD2	TRBJ2-7	TRBV27	.	CASSFRSSGRAVAQEQYF	TGTGCCAGCAGTTTTCGGTCTAGCGGGAGGGCCGTTGCTCAGGAGCAGTACTTC
.	TRBJ2-6	TRBV7-6	.	CASTPGPPTSSGANVLTF	TGTGCCAGCACCCCTGGGCCCCCTACGAGCTCTGGGGCCAACGTCCTGACTTTC
TRBD1	TRBJ1-2	TRBV28	.	CASSSTGTGLGTYGYTF	TGTGCCAGCAGTTCTACCGGGACAGGGCTGGGAACCTATGGCTACACCTTC
.	TRBJ2-2	TRBV9	.	CASSPQGRFMPGELFF	TGTGCCAGCAGCCCACAGGGCCGATTTATGCCCGGGGAGCTGTTTTTT
TRBD1	TRBJ2-7	TRBV18	.	CASSPDRVYEQYF	TGTGCCAGCTCACCAGACAGGGTCTACGAGCAGTACTTC
.	TRBJ2-5	TRBV28	.	CASTHAAQGGETQYF	TGTGCCAGCACCCACGCGGCCCAGGGGGGAGAGACCCAGTACTTC
.	TRBJ1-1	TRBV7-9	.	CASSHGRGGPGTAFF	TGTGCCAGCAGCCACGGAAGGGGGGGACCAGGGACAGCTTTCTTT
TRBD2	TRBJ2-1	TRBV24-1	.	CATSDFKTGGRGEQFF	TGTGCCACCAGTGATTTTAAAACGGGAGGGAGGGGTGAGCAGTTCTTC
.	TRBJ1-1	TRBV29-1	.	CSVLPSRQALEAFF	TGCAGCGTGCTTCCGTCCCGACAGGCCCTAGAAGCTTTCTTT
.	TRBJ1-2	TRBV6-5	once	CASSSPAVGFDGYTF	TGTGCCAGCAGTTCACCAGCGGTGGGCTTTGATGGCTACACCTTC
TRBD2	TRBJ2-5	TRBV28	.	CASTSRGLAGEETQYF	TGTGCCAGCACGTCCCGGGGGCTAGCGGGGGAAGAGACCCAGTACTTC
.	TRBJ1-6	TRBV11-2	once	CASSPPRRSYF	TGTGCCAGCAGCCCCCCTAGAAGGAGCTACTTT
TRBD1	TRBJ1-1	TRBV28	once	CASFTGGIGNPTEAFF	TGTGCCAGCTTTACAGGGGGCATTGGTAACCCCACTGAAGCTTTCTTT
.	TRBJ2-2	TRBV20-1	.	CSAEGFSQLFF	TGCAGTGCTGAGGGTTTCAGCCAGCTGTTTTTT
TRBD2	TRBJ2-1	TRBV11-2	.	CASRGGNNEQFF	TGTGCCAGCAGGGGAGGGAACAATGAGCAGTTCTTC
.	TRBJ2-3	TRBV9	.	CASSVGRVPNTDTQYF	TGTGCCAGCAGCGTAGGCCGCGTCCCAAACACAGATACGCAGTATTTT
TRBD1	TRBJ2-5	TRBV6-6	.	CASRSGQGSVETQYF	TGTGCCAGCAGATCGGGACAGGGTTCTGTGGAGACCCAGTACTTC
.	TRBJ2-2	TRBV5-1	.	CASSSDSGLNTGELFF	TGCGCCAGCAGCTCAGACTCGGGACTTAACACCGGGGAGCTGTTTTTT
TRBD2	TRBJ2-7	TRBV7-2	.	CASSLNFDGRAYEQYF	TGTGCCAGCAGCTTAAATTTTGACGGGAGGGCGTACGAGCAGTACTTC
TRBD1	TRBJ2-7	TRBV11-3	.	CASSFQGADEQYF	TGTGCCAGCAGCTTCCAGGGGGCGGACGAGCAGTACTTC
.	TRBJ2-2	TRBV4-3	few	CASSQDSGPGELFF	TGCGCCAGCAGCCAAGACAGCGGTCCCGGGGAGCTGTTTTTT
.	TRBJ2-3	TRBV7-2	.	CASSLGGPGTDTQYF	TGTGCCAGCAGCTTAGGCGGGCCGGGGACAGATACGCAGTATTTT
.	TRBJ1-1	TRBV19	few	CASRLTGTPTPMNTEAFF	TGTGCCAGTAGACTTACCGGGACTCCCACCCCAATGAACACTGAAGCTTTCTTT